This entry lists 31 T cell receptor beta chains sequenced from one sample in a study of blood T cell repertoires in COVID-19. Measured with immunoSEQ multiplex PCR; TCRdb has only the in-frame clones, and not every one. There are approximately 500,000 clones in the sample; roughly nine tenths occur only once, and roughly 0.92% lies in the top ten. Specimen: peripheral blood. These receptors were collected from a man aged 18 to 30 with COVID-19, enrolled during active disease.

J is TRBJ2-3 and V is TRBV19; 13 positions match TRBD2. The CDR3 extends over 17 amino acids. Trimming at V came to 5 bases and at J to 6 bases, leaving 11 bases not matched to a gene. The germline V gene encodes CDR1 LNHDA and CDR2 SQIVND (reference sequence). CDR3 DNA sequence: TGTGCCAGTAGTTCAAGGACTAGCGGGAGCTCTGCGGATACGCAGTATTTT. It is translated as CASSSRTSGSSADTQYF. The complete variable domain, with remaining parts taken from reference TRBV19 and TRBJ2-3, reads DGGITQSPKYLFRKEGQNVTLSCEQNLNHDAMYWYRQDPGQGLRLIYYSQIVNDFQKGDIAEGYSVSREKKESFPLTVTSAQKNPTAFYLCASSSRTSGSSADTQYFGPGTRLTVL.

The CDR3 coding sequence is TGTGCCAGCAGCTTGGATGGCGGGGGGAGGTACGAGCAGTACTTC. As protein: CASSLDGGGRYEQYF. V is TRBV5-4 and J is TRBJ2-7; 8 bases match TRBD2. The CDR3 has 15 residues. The J segment lost 4 bases and the V segment lost 0 bases, leaving 6 bases of the junction unmatched. CDR1 and CDR2 (germline): SGHNT, YYREEE (reference sequence).

The rearrangement links TRBV6-5 to TRBJ2-7; 8 bases are shared with TRBD2. V lost 0 bases to trimming and J lost 4 bases; unmatched junction nucleotides: 2. The CDR3 is 14 amino acids. Germline CDR1 is MNHEY and CDR2 is SVGAGI. CDR3 sequence (DNA): TGTGCCAGCAGTTACTCTAGCGGGGTTTACGAGCAGTACTTC. Translated, it gives CASSYSSGVYEQYF.

The rearrangement links TRBV24-1 to TRBJ2-5, with TRBD1 identical over 9 bases. V lost 5 bases and J lost 5; bases outside the gene matches: 11. This CDR3 comprises 16 residues. CDR1 KGHDR and CDR2 SFDVKD come from the germline V gene. CDR3 loop: CATSAGQGGGPETQYF. The CDR3 nucleotides are TGTGCCACCAGTGCGGGACAGGGAGGGGGTCCGGAGACCCAGTACTTC.

The chain carries TRBV4-2 and TRBJ2-3; 7 nucleotides line up with TRBD2. V was pared by 2 bases and J by 0 bases, with 2 bases of the junction left unmatched. This CDR3 region has 15 residues. Germline V gene sequence: CDR1 LGHNA, CDR2 YNFKEQ. As DNA, the CDR3 is TGTGCCAGCAGCCAACTAGCGGAGAGCACAGATACGCAGTATTTT. Protein sequence: CASSQLAESTDTQYF.

J is TRBJ1-1 and V is TRBV12-5; D is unclear. This CDR3 has 15 residues. V was shortened by 0 bases and J by 1 base, with 9 bases between the two germline ends. Germline CDR1 reads LGHNT; CDR2 reads FRNRAP. CDR3 nucleotide sequence: TGTGCTAGTGGTTTGGTATGGGCACAGAACACTGAAGCTTTCTTT. The encoded protein is CASGLVWAQNTEAFF. The entire variable domain, with the rest obtained from reference TRBV12-5 and TRBJ1-1, is as follows: DARVTQTPRHKVTEMGQEVTMRCQPILGHNTVFWYRQTMMQGLELLAYFRNRAPLDDSGMPKDRFSAEMPDATLATLKIQPSEPRDSAVYFCASGLVWAQNTEAFFGQGTRLTVV.

The sample holds one count of this clone. The chain is built from TRBV7-2 and TRBJ2-3; TRBD2 aligns across 7 bases. CDR3 length: 15 residues. Germline V gene sequence: CDR1 SGHTA, CDR2 FQGNSA. With 1 base clipped from V and 6 bases from J, the junction kept 7 bases outside the gene matches. CDR3 nucleotides: TGTGCCAGCAGCTTAGTGGCGGGAGCGGGGGATACGCAGTATTTT. Its translation: CASSLVAGAGDTQYF.

As concerns this clone: Distinct nucleotide sequences in the sample also encode this CDR3. The chain carries TRBV18 and TRBJ1-5; no definite D call. The V gene's germline CDR1 is KGHSH and CDR2 LQKENI. The CDR3 spans 13 residues. V was trimmed by 3 bases and J by 3 bases, leaving 6 bases between them. The CDR3 sequence is CASSPSVNQPQHF. CDR3 sequence (DNA): TGTGCCAGCTCACCGTCCGTCAATCAGCCCCAGCATTTT.

The genes are TRBV5-4 and TRBJ1-5, with 7 bases aligning to TRBD1. The CDR3 length is 18 residues. Germline V gene sequence: CDR1 SGHNT, CDR2 YYREEE (reference sequence). After removal of 4 bases from V and 6 bases from J, the junction contained 19 bases not matched to a gene. CDR3 amino acids: CASSQIRDSASPLQPQHF. CDR3 in DNA: TGTGCCAGCAGCCAAATCCGGGACAGTGCCTCCCCGCTTCAGCCCCAGCATTTT.

The genes are TRBV6-5 and TRBJ1-6; TRBD1 agrees at 7 bases. Germline-derived CDR1 and CDR2 are MNHEY and SVGAGI. The CDR3 extends over 15 amino acids. V was pared by 5 bases and J by 4 bases, with 5 bases of the junction left unmatched. DNA for the CDR3: TGTGCCAGCAGTATAGGGACAGTTTATAATTCACCCCTCCACTTT. Amino acids: CASSIGTVYNSPLHF.

The genes are TRBV18 and TRBJ1-2; D remains ambiguous. Germline CDR1 reads KGHSH; CDR2 reads LQKENI. The CDR3 spans 15 residues. Trimming left V 0 bases short and J 1 base short, with 9 bases between. The CDR3 region is CASSPPHSLNYGYTF. In nucleotides, the CDR3 is TGTGCCAGCTCACCACCGCACAGCCTTAACTATGGCTACACCTTC.

The gene calls are TRBV5-8 and TRBJ1-5; D is unresolved. The CDR3 covers 14 residues. Per the germline V gene, CDR1 is SGHTS and CDR2 is YDEGEE. Trimming took off 3 bases at V and 0 bases at J, with 7 bases between the two ends. The CDR3 nucleotides are TGTGCCAGCAGCTACCTACTTAGCAATCAGCCCCAGCATTTT. Protein: CASSYLLSNQPQHF.

V is TRBV7-2 and J is TRBJ1-3; D unresolved. V shed 1 base and J shed 4 bases, with 5 bases lying between them. There are 13 residues in the CDR3. Germline CDR1 SGHTA, CDR2 FQGNSA. CDR3 in amino acids: CASSLVPGNTIYF. Written as DNA, the CDR3 is TGTGCCAGCAGCTTAGTCCCAGGAAACACCATATATTTT. The variable domain in full, with the rest retrieved from reference TRBV7-2 and TRBJ1-3, is GAGVSQSPSNKVTEKGKDVELRCDPISGHTALYWYRQSLGQGLEFLIYFQGNSAPDKSGLPSDRFSAERTGGSVSTLTIQRTQQEDSAVYLCASSLVPGNTIYFGEGSWLTVV.

This chain joins TRBV2 and TRBJ2-4; TRBD1 is a possible D gene (5 bases). V lost 3 bases to trimming and J lost 7 bases, with 16 bases between them. Per the germline V gene, CDR1 is SNHLY and CDR2 is FYNNEI. The CDR3 spans 15 residues. The CDR3 protein is CASSDADTHRNIQYF. The CDR3 nucleotides are TGTGCCAGCAGTGATGCGGACACCCACCGGAACATTCAGTACTTC.

This sequence joins TRBV18 and TRBJ1-5; tentative D call: TRBD1 (5 bases). Germline-derived CDR1 and CDR2 are KGHSH and LQKENI. The CDR3 consists of 15 residues. V lost 2 bases and J 2 bases, leaving 10 bases between the germline ends. CDR3 loop: CASSPALGGNQPQHF. DNA for the CDR3: TGTGCCAGCTCACCAGCATTAGGGGGCAATCAGCCCCAGCATTTT.

This rearrangement joins TRBV7-9 to TRBJ2-7; 8 nucleotides match TRBD1. The V gene end was trimmed by 5 bases and the J gene end by 5 bases; junction bases not matched to a gene: 14. Germline assignment: CDR1 SEHNR and CDR2 FQNEAQ (reference sequence). The CDR3 has 16 amino acids. The CDR3 here is CASSPPGGQGAHEQYF. The CDR3 coding sequence is TGTGCCAGCAGCCCCCCTGGAGGACAGGGTGCCCACGAGCAGTACTTC.

The chain combines TRBV2 with TRBJ1-1; TRBD1 might be the D (6 bases). The CDR3 runs 12 residues. CDR1 is SNHLY, CDR2 FYNNEI, per germline. Trimming shortened V by 9 bases and J by 3 bases, and 11 bases separated the two germline ends. DNA for the CDR3: TGTGCCAGTCACAGGGTAGACACTGAAGCTTTCTTT. Amino acid sequence: CASHRVDTEAFF.

The chain uses TRBV5-6 and TRBJ2-5; TRBD2 agrees at 10 bases. This CDR3 comprises 15 residues. Germline trimming cut 0 bases from V and 4 bases from J; bases unmatched to any gene: 3. Germline CDR1 is SGHDT and CDR2 is YYEEEE. CDR3 sequence (DNA): TGTGCCAGCAGCTTGGTAGCTAGCGGGAGAGAGACCCAGTACTTC. Its translation is CASSLVASGRETQYF.

The sample holds one count of this clone. This rearrangement joins TRBV7-9 to TRBJ2-5; 9 nucleotides line up with TRBD2. There are 12 residues in the CDR3. J was trimmed by 14 bases and V by 2 bases; bases with no gene match: 6. Germline V gene lookup returns CDR1 SEHNR and CDR2 FQNEAQ (reference sequence). This CDR3 reads CASSLIRGTSYF. The CDR3 DNA is TGTGCCAGCAGCTTAATACGTGGGACTAGCTACTTC.

In its sample, this clone was seen a few times. The rearrangement uses TRBV29-1 and TRBJ1-1; D unclear. Deletions cut 0 bases from V and 6 bases from J, with 17 bases between. The V gene's germline CDR1 is SQVTM and CDR2 ANQGSEA. This CDR3 is built from 15 residues. The CDR3 DNA reads TGCAGCGTTGAAGATCCGACGGGGAAAGCGGCTGAAGCTTTCTTT. Translated, it gives CSVEDPTGKAAEAFF.

This clone has just one count. The chain recombines TRBV19 with TRBJ2-5; 12 bases align to TRBD2. Germline lookup yields CDR1 LNHDA and CDR2 SQIVND (reference sequence). V lost 3 bases to trimming and J lost 2 bases; unmatched junction nucleotides: 7. The CDR3 extends over 17 amino acids. Here the CDR3 reads CASSMLAGGYGQETQYF. Written as DNA, the CDR3 is TGTGCCAGTAGTATGCTAGCGGGGGGGTATGGGCAAGAGACCCAGTACTTC.

J is TRBJ1-1 and V is TRBV28; 8 bases align to TRBD1. CDR3 length: 17 amino acids. V shed 5 bases, J shed 4 bases, and the junction held 15 bases outside the gene matches. Germline V lookup: CDR1 MDHEN, CDR2 SYDVKM. CDR3 sequence (DNA): TGTGCCAGCAGTGCCGCCGGGACAGGTGGGGATAGCACTGAAGCTTTCTTT. Translation: CASSAAGTGGDSTEAFF.

This clone was detected only a few times. The chain recombines TRBV30 with TRBJ2-7; tentatively, D is TRBD2 (5 bases). CDR3 length: 12 amino acids. The germline V gene encodes CDR1 GTSNPN and CDR2 SVGIG (reference sequence). The V end lost 2 bases, the J end lost 6 bases, and 11 bases lay between the germline ends. In nucleotides, the CDR3 is TGTGCCTGGAGTTTACTACGGGGCGAGCAGTACTTC. This encodes CAWSLLRGEQYF.

A note on this clone: Sequence at one end of the junction differs from germline and may be a read error. The chain links TRBV7-7 to TRBJ2-7, with unresolved D. There are 15 residues in the CDR3. Per germline, CDR1 SSHAT and CDR2 FNYEAQ (reference sequence). For the CDR3, the DNA is TGTGCTAGCAGAGAATTAGACATTGCCCGCTACGAGCAGTACTTC. It yields the protein CASRELDIARYEQYF.

This clone showed up just a few times. The chain uses TRBV19 and TRBJ2-2; possibly TRBD2 for D (5 bases). The CDR3 spans 15 residues. Germline V CDR1 and CDR2: LNHDA, SQIVND (reference sequence). The V end was cut by 1 base, the J end by 1 base, with 7 bases between. In DNA, the CDR3 is TGTGCCAGTAGTATAGTTGCGGGGAACACCGGGGAGCTGTTTTTT. It encodes CASSIVAGNTGELFF.

V gene TRBV5-1 combines with J gene TRBJ2-2, with a weak D call TRBD2 (6 bases). The V end lost 0 bases, the J end lost 5 bases, and 11 bases lay between the germline ends. Germline V gives CDR1 SGHRS, CDR2 YFSETQ. This CDR3 has 15 amino acids. CDR3 protein: CASSLELGGTGELFF. The CDR3 DNA sequence: TGCGCCAGCAGCTTGGAGCTCGGGGGTACCGGGGAGCTGTTTTTT.

The chain is built from TRBV4-2 and TRBJ2-5; no definite D call. CDR3 length: 14 residues. The germline V gene encodes CDR1 LGHNA and CDR2 YNFKEQ. The V gene lost 4 bases and the J gene lost 4 bases, with 13 bases spanning the gap. CDR3 in DNA: TGTGCCAGCAGCCCCAGAACAGATCTAGAGACCCAGTACTTC. Translation: CASSPRTDLETQYF.

The V call is TRBV7-8, the J call TRBJ1-5; TRBD1 might be the D (5 bases). Per germline, CDR1 SGHVS and CDR2 FQNEAQ. V dropped 1 base and J dropped 0 bases, with 28 bases sitting between them. The CDR3 consists of 22 residues. The CDR3 loop is CASSLEVLSGTGGSYSNQPQHF. The CDR3 DNA sequence: TGTGCCAGCAGCTTAGAAGTCCTATCGGGGACGGGAGGCTCATATAGCAATCAGCCCCAGCATTTT. Complete variable domain (other parts from reference TRBV7-8 and TRBJ1-5): GAGVSQSPRYKVAKRGQDVALRCDPISGHVSLFWYQQALGQGPEFLTYFQNEAQLDKSGLPSDRFFAERPEGSVSTLKIQRTQQEDSAVYLCASSLEVLSGTGGSYSNQPQHFGDGTRLSIL.

The J gene is TRBJ2-5, the V gene TRBV7-9; D not resolved. CDR1 is SEHNR and CDR2 is FQNEAQ in the germline V gene (reference sequence). CDR3 length: 12 amino acids. The germline V and J ends were trimmed by 5 bases and 5 bases, with 9 bases remaining between them. The chain's CDR3 is CASSPDSETQYF. For the CDR3, the DNA is TGTGCCAGCAGCCCCGACTCGGAGACCCAGTACTTC.

This clone was found a few times. The rearrangement links TRBV18 to TRBJ1-4; no firm D call. Germline lookup yields CDR1 KGHSH and CDR2 LQKENI. V lost 3 bases, J lost 0 bases, and 11 bases lay in between. The CDR3 has 16 residues. The CDR3 is CASSPSTLTTNEKLFF. CDR3 nucleotides: TGTGCCAGCTCACCCTCGACACTGACAACTAATGAAAAACTGTTTTTT.

This clone was picked up a small number of times. The V and J genes are TRBV5-4 and TRBJ2-7; D may be TRBD2 (6 bases). The CDR3 contains 14 residues. The V gene's germline CDR1 is SGHNT and CDR2 YYREEE (reference sequence). V lost 4 bases, J lost 0 bases, and 11 bases lay in between. Here the CDR3 reads CASSGDSSSYEQYF. Written as DNA, the CDR3 is TGTGCCAGCAGCGGGGACTCGAGCTCCTACGAGCAGTACTTC.